This T cell receptor beta chain was observed in a study of shared clonotypes between healthy human individuals. Across the whole study: Three plates each covered CD4 naive and memory; CD8 naive two, CD8 memory one.

Germline V CDR1 and CDR2: SGHNT, YYREEE (reference sequence). The CDR3 spans 14 residues. Trimming cost V 3 bases and J 4 bases, with 12 bases left between them. At a deep level, the assay was run. The assay was immunoSEQ multiplex PCR, and TCRdb's table has in-frame clones only and misses some. In the table there are about 2.4 million clones, roughly 93% of which are singletons. A CD45RA+ naive subset and a CD45RA-negative memory subset were split from CD4+ cells. This TCR derives from a man aged 18 to 30 in good health. Some clones in this sample may be carry-over from other donors' samples. The sequencing input was naive CD4+ T cells from PBMCs. Subset described: CD45RA+ positively selected. The chain uses TRBV5-4 and TRBJ2-3; D is perhaps TRBD2 (6 bases). CDR3 coding DNA: TGTGCCAGCAGCTCCTCTAGACTAGCAGATACGCAGTATTTT. This encodes CASSSSRLADTQYF.